This T cell receptor (beta chain) was identified during a study of T cell repertoires in cytomegalovirus infection. Study context: Alongside well-studied HLA-B-restricted CMV epitopes, recently identified HLA-C-restricted CMV epitopes were also used. Overall study results and limits: Individuals carrying CMV plus the relevant HLA were identified by cumulative frequency of public TCR beta families. HLA-C-restricted CMV-specific TCR beta clonotypes were dominant in the ex vivo response.

This CDR3 comprises 11 residues. CDR1 is MNHEY and CDR2 is SMNVEV in the germline V gene (reference sequence). TCRdb used MiXCR to reprocess the reads, holding one entry per CDR3 protein. The top ten clones hold 10% to 15% of a sample with fewer than 850,000 distinct CDR3 sequences, roughly 29% of them seen once. To note about this clonotype: Antigen unknown. One junction end disagrees with the germline gene, perhaps due to a read error.

The chain combines TRBV27 with TRBJ2-1, with 7 nucleotides matching TRBD1. Sample: cultured CD8+ T cells from PBMCs, taken from culture after CMV antigen stimulation. The clonotype comes from a human donor in good health (CMV status not recorded). Some clones in this sample may be carry-over from other donors' samples. CDR3 DNA: TGTGCCAGCAGCTTGGGACAGTTGGTGGTCTTC. Translated, it gives CASSLGQLVVF.